This TCR beta chain comes out of a study of graft-versus-host responses after intestinal transplantation. The length of the CDR3 is 15 residues. Some clones are missing from TCRdb's copy, which holds only in-frame ones; the method was immunoSEQ multiplex PCR. The profile covers about 90,000 clones, with roughly four fifths appearing a single time and 0.75% to 0.85% taken by the ten largest. Remarks on this clone: Its antigen remains unidentified.

Study-wide results and limits: Peak circulating GvH clone levels were associated with early post-transplant HvG declines.

This clonotype originated in a human donor who received an intestinal transplant. The V and J genes are TRBV21-1 and TRBJ2-5; the table's D call of TRBD2 was not tested on the DNA. TRBV21-1 is a documented pseudogene. The sequencing here drew on unstimulated CD4+ T cells sorted from spleen or lymph node cells, taken before intestinal transplant. CDR3 protein: CASSKSRGHQETQYF. The CDR3 nucleotides are TGTGCCAGCAGCAAATCACGAGGGCACCAAGAGACCCAGTACTTC.